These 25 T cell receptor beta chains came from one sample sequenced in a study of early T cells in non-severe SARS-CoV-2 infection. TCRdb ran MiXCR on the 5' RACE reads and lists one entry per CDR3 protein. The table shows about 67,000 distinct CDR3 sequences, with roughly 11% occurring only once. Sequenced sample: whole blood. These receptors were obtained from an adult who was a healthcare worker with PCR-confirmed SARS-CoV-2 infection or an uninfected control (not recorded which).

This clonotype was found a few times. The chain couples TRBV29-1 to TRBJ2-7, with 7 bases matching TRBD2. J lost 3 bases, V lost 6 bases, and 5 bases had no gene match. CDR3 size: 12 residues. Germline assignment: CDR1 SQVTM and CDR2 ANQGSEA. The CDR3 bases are TGCAGCGTCTCGGGGGGATACTACGAGCAGTACTTC. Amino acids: CSVSGGYYEQYF.

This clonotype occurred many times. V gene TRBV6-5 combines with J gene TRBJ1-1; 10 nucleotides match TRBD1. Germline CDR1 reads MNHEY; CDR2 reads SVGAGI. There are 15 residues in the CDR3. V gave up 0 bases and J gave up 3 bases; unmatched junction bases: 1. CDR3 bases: TGTGCCAGCAGTTACTCTGGACAGGGGGACACTGAAGCTTTCTTT. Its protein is CASSYSGQGDTEAFF.

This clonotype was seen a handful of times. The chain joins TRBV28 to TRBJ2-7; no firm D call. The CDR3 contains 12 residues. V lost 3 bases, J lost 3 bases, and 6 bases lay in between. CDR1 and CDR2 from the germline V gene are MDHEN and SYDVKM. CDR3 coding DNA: TGTGCCAGCAGTTTGCCGGACTACGAGCAGTACTTC. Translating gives CASSLPDYEQYF.

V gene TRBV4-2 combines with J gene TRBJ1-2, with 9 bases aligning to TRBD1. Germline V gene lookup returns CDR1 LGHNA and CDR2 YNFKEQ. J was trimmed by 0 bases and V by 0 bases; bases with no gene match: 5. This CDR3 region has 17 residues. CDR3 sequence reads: CASSQELRDRANYGYTF. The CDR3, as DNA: TGTGCCAGCAGCCAAGAGCTCAGGGACAGGGCTAACTATGGCTACACCTTC.

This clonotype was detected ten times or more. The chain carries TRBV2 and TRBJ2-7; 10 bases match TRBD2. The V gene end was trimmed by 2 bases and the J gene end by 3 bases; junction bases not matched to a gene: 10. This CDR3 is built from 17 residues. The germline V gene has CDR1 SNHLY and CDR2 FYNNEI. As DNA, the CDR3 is TGTGCCAGCAGTGAATTCAGCGGGAGGGGGAAAGGCTACGAGCAGTACTTC. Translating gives CASSEFSGRGKGYEQYF.

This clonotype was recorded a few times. CDR3 protein: CASSPGVPGGYEQYF. Written as DNA, the CDR3 is TGTGCCAGCAGCCCTGGGGTGCCGGGGGGCTACGAGCAGTACTTC. The chain recombines TRBV3-1 with TRBJ2-7; 7 bases align to TRBD2. The CDR3 consists of 15 residues. With 4 bases clipped from V and 3 bases from J, the junction kept 9 bases outside the gene matches. Per germline, CDR1 LGHDT and CDR2 YNNKEL (reference sequence).

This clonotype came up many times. The CDR3 region is CSAWRSRGADNEQFF. As DNA, the CDR3 is TGCAGTGCTTGGCGGTCGCGGGGGGCCGACAATGAGCAGTTCTTC. The chain couples TRBV20-1 to TRBJ2-1, with TRBD2 matching 8 bases. The CDR3 spans 15 residues. Per germline, CDR1 DFQATT and CDR2 SNEGSKA (reference sequence). The V segment lost 5 bases and the J segment 5 bases; nucleotides outside the gene matches: 11.

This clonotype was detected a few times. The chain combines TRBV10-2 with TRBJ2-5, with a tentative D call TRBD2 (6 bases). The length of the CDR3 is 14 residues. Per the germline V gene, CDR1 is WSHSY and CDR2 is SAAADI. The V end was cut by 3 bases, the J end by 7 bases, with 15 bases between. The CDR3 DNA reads TGCGCCAGCAGTGAAGGAGGTAGCGGAGGGACCCAGTACTTC. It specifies CASSEGGSGGTQYF.

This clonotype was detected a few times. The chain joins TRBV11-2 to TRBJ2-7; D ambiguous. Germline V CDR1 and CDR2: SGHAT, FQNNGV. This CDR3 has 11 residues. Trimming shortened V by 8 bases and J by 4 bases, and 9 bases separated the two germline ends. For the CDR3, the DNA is TGTGCCAGCGCTCTTGGTTACGAGCAGTACTTC. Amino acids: CASALGYEQYF.

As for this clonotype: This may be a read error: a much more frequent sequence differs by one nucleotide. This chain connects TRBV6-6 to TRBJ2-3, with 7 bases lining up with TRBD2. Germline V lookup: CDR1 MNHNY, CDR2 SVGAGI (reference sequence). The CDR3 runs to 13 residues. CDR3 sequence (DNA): TGTGCCAGCAGCCGGGACTACACAGATATGCAGTATTTT. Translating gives CASSRDYTDMQYF.

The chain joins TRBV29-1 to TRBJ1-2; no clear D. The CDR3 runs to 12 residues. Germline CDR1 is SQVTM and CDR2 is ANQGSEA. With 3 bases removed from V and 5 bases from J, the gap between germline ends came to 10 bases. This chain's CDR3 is CSVEEKPYGYTF. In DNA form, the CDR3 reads TGCAGCGTTGAGGAGAAGCCTTATGGCTACACCTTC.

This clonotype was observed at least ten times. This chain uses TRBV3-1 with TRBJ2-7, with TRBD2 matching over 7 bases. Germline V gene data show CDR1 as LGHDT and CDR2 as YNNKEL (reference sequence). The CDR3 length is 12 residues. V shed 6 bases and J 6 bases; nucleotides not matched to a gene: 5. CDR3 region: CASSGGVTEQYF. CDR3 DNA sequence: TGTGCCAGCAGTGGGGGGGTAACCGAGCAGTACTTC.

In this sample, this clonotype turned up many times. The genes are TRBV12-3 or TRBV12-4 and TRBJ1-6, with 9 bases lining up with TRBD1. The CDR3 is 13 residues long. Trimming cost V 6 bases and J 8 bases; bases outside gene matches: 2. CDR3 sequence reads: CASRDRGYSPLHF. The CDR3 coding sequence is TGTGCCAGCAGGGACAGGGGTTATTCACCCCTCCACTTT.

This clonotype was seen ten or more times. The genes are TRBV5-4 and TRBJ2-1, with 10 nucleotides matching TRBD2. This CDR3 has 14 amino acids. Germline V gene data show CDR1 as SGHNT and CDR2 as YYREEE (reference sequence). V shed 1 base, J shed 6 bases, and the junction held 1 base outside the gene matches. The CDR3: CASSLSGGANEQFF. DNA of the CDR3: TGTGCCAGCAGCTTGAGCGGGGGGGCCAATGAGCAGTTCTTC. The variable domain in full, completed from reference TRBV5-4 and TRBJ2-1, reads ETGVTQSPTHLIKTRGQQVTLRCSSQSGHNTVSWYQQALGQGPQFIFQYYREEENGRGNFPPRFSGLQFPNYSSELNVNALELDDSALYLCASSLSGGANEQFFGPGTRLTVL.

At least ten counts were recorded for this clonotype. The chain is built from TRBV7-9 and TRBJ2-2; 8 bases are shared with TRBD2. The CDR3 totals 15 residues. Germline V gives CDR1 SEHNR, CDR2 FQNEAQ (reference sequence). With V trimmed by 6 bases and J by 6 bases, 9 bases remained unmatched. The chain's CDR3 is CASRPSGSLAGELFF. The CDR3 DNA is TGTGCCAGCAGGCCCAGCGGGAGTCTCGCCGGGGAGCTGTTTTTT.

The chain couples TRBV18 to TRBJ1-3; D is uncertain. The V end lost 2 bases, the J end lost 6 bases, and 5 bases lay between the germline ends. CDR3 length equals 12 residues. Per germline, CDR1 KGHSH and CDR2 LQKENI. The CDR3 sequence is CASSPEENTIYF. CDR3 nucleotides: TGTGCCAGCTCACCAGAGGAAAACACCATATATTTT.

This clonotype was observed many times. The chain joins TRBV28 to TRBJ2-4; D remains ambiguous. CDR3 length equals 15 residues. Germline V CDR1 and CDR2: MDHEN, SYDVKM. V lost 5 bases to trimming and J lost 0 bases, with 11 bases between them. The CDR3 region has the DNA TGTGCCAGCAGTCTCTCGCCGCTAGCCAAAAACATTCAGTACTTC. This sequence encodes CASSLSPLAKNIQYF.

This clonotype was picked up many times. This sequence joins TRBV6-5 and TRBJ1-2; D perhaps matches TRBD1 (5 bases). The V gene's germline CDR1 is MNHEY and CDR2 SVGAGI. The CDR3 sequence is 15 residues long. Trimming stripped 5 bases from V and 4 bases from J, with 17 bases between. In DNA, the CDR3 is TGTGCCAGCAGTCTGGGACTGTCGGGAGGCTATGGCTACACCTTC. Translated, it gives CASSLGLSGGYGYTF.

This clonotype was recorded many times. The CDR3 protein is CASSPMAGEVYTF. The DNA of the CDR3 is TGTGCCAGCTCACCAATGGCAGGGGAGGTCTACACCTTC. The chain combines TRBV18 with TRBJ1-2, with D possibly TRBD1 on 6 matching bases. The CDR3 contains 13 residues. V was clipped by 2 bases and J by 10 bases, with 14 bases between them. The germline V gene has CDR1 KGHSH and CDR2 LQKENI.

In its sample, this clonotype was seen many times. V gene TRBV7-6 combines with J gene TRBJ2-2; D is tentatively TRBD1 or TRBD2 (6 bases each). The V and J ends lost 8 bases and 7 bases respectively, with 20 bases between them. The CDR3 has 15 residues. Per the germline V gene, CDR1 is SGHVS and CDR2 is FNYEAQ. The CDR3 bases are TGTGCCAGCTCCTGGACGGGGGCGTCCGGCGGGGAGCTGTTTTTT. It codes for CASSWTGASGGELFF.

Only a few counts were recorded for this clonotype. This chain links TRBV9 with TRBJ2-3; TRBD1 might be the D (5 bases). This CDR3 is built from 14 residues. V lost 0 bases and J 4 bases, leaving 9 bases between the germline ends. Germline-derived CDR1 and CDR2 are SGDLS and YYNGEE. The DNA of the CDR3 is TGTGCCAGCAGCGTAGCTACAGGCCCAGATACGCAGTATTTT. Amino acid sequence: CASSVATGPDTQYF. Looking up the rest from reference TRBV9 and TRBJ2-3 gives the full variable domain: DSGVTQTPKHLITATGQRVTLRCSPRSGDLSVYWYQQSLDQGLQFLIQYYNGEERAKGNILERFSAQQFPDLHSELNLSSLELGDSALYFCASSVATGPDTQYFGPGTRLTVL.

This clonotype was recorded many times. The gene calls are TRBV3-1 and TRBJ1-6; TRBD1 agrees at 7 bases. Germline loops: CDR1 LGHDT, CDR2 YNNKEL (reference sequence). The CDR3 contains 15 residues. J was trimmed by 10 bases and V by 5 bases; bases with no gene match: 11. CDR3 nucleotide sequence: TGTGCCAGCAGCTTGCTCGCAGGGGGTAACTCACCCCTCCACTTT. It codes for CASSLLAGGNSPLHF.

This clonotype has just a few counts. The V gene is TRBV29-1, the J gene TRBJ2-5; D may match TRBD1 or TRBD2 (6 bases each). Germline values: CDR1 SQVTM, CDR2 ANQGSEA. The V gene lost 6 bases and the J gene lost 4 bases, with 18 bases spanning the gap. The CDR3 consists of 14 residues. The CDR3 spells CSVASGEDPETQYF. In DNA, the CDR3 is TGCAGCGTCGCCTCAGGGGAGGACCCAGAGACCCAGTACTTC.

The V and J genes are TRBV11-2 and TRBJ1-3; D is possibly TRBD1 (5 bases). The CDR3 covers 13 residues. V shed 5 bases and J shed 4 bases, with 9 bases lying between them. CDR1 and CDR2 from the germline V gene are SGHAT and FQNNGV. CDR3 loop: CASSTGPGNTIYF. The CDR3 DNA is TGTGCCAGCAGCACGGGACCGGGAAACACCATATATTTT.

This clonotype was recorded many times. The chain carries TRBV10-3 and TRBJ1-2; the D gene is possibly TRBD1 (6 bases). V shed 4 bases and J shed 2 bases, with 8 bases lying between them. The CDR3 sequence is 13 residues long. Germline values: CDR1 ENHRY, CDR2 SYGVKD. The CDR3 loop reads CAISGDTNYGYTF. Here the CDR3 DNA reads TGTGCCATCAGTGGGGACACAAACTATGGCTACACCTTC.